The 24 T cell receptor beta chains in this list originate from one sample, sequenced in a study of CD8+CD57+ T cells in acquired aplastic anemia. The study profiled TCR beta VDJ and CDR3 using genomic DNA as template. TCRdb recomputed calls from the reads with MiXCR, one row per CDR3 protein. The repertoire has 250,000 to 350,000 distinct CDR3 sequences, roughly half of them found once; the top ten carry roughly 8%. Sequencing input: sorted CD4+, CD8+, or CD8+CD57+ T cells (not recorded which) from PBMCs. These receptors came from a human donor with severe aplastic anemia or a healthy control (not recorded which).

Regarding this clonotype: Compared with germline, one end of the junction differs, possibly owing to a read error. The chain uses TRBV5-1 and TRBJ2-5; TRBD1 matches 8 bases. Germline values: CDR1 SGHRS, CDR2 YFSETQ. The CDR3 sequence is 15 residues long. CDR3 DNA sequence: TGTGCCAGCAGCGTCTACTCAGGGGGCTACGAGACCCAGTACTTC. It codes for CASSVYSGGYETQYF.

V is TRBV5-6 and J is TRBJ1-5, with D hard to call. The CDR3 is 12 residues long. Trimming took 0 bases from V and 11 from J, leaving 9 bases between them. Germline CDR1 reads SGHDT; CDR2 reads YYEEEE. The CDR3 spells CASSLARGSQHF. DNA of the CDR3: TGTGCCAGCAGCTTGGCCCGGGGTTCCCAGCATTTT.

The sample holds one count of this clonotype. The chain uses TRBV7-9 and TRBJ1-4; maybe TRBD1 (5 bases). The germline V gene has CDR1 SEHNR and CDR2 FQNEAQ (reference sequence). Trimming cost V 5 bases and J 5 bases, with 18 bases left between them. The length of the CDR3 is 16 residues. CDR3 sequence (DNA): TGTGCCAGCAGCAGACGACTAGCGGGGCACAATGAAAAACTGTTTTTT. This codes for CASSRRLAGHNEKLFF.

This clonotype has a count of ten or more. This chain joins TRBV19 and TRBJ1-2; unclear D gene. In germline, CDR1 is LNHDA, CDR2 SQIVND (reference sequence). V was shortened by 6 bases and J by 2 bases, with 13 bases between the two germline ends. The CDR3 is 14 amino acids. CDR3 bases: TGTGCCAGTAGAATGAGTATTCTCAACTATGGCTACACCTTC. Translated: CASRMSILNYGYTF.

This clonotype was picked up many times. The chain carries TRBV5-8 and TRBJ1-2; D unclear. CDR1 is SGHTS, CDR2 YDEGEE, per germline. V dropped 4 bases and J dropped 4 bases, with 14 bases sitting between them. There are 14 residues in the CDR3. CDR3 in amino acids: CASSPFRWGYGYTF. CDR3 DNA: TGTGCCAGCAGCCCTTTCCGGTGGGGCTATGGCTACACCTTC.

The rearrangement links TRBV7-9 to TRBJ1-6; tentative D call: TRBD1 (5 bases). V gave up 1 base and J gave up 5 bases, with 12 bases separating them. CDR1 is SEHNR, CDR2 FQNEAQ, per germline (reference sequence). CDR3 size: 16 residues. CDR3 loop: CASSLGRSRDNSPLHF. The CDR3 nucleotides are TGTGCCAGCAGCTTAGGTCGGAGCAGGGATAATTCACCCCTCCACTTT.

The chain combines TRBV7-2 with TRBJ2-5; D remains unclear. This CDR3 is 12 amino acids long. Trimming took off 5 bases at V and 10 bases at J, with 14 bases between the two ends. Per germline, CDR1 SGHTA and CDR2 FQGNSA. The CDR3 sequence: CASSQDIGIQYF. CDR3 DNA: TGTGCCAGCAGCCAAGATATAGGGATCCAGTACTTC.

The gene calls are TRBV7-2 and TRBJ1-1, with 10 bases matching TRBD1. V lost 5 bases to trimming and J lost 4 bases; unmatched junction nucleotides: 4. Germline V lookup: CDR1 SGHTA, CDR2 FQGNSA. This CDR3 contains 14 residues. The CDR3 spells CASSPGQGITEAFF. CDR3 in DNA: TGTGCCAGCAGCCCGGGACAGGGGATCACTGAAGCTTTCTTT.

This clonotype has a handful of counts. This may come from a read error, since a much larger clone is one base off. The chain couples TRBV9 to TRBJ2-5; TRBD2 agrees at 12 bases. This CDR3 region has 15 residues. The germline gives CDR1 SGDLS, CDR2 YYNGEE. With V trimmed by 4 bases and J by 11 bases, 12 bases remained unmatched. The CDR3 region has the DNA TGTGCCAGCAGCACTAGCGGGGGGCCCTACAATGAGCAGTACTTC. Translation gives CASSTSGGPYNEQYF.

V and J are TRBV20-1 and TRBJ2-5; D unclear. Trimming stripped 0 bases from V and 5 bases from J, with 10 bases between. CDR3 size: 13 residues. Germline assignment: CDR1 DFQATT and CDR2 SNEGSKA (reference sequence). In DNA, the CDR3 is TGCAGTGCTAGAGAAGCTCTGGAGGAGACCCAGTACTTC. Translating gives CSAREALEETQYF.

The V call is TRBV9, the J call TRBJ1-2; D not certain. Trimming stripped 4 bases from V and 2 bases from J, with 12 bases between. Germline lookup yields CDR1 SGDLS and CDR2 YYNGEE. This CDR3 region has 14 residues. In DNA, the CDR3 is TGTGCCAGCAGCTTGGACGGGGTGAACTATGGCTACACCTTC. Encoded protein: CASSLDGVNYGYTF.

A word on this clonotype: This may be a read error: a much more frequent sequence differs by one nucleotide. The chain couples TRBV2 to TRBJ1-1; D possibly corresponds to TRBD1 (5 bases). Looked up from germline, CDR1 is SNHLY and CDR2 is FYNNEI. The CDR3 is 14 amino acids. V lost 7 bases, J lost 2 bases, and 14 bases lay in between. CDR3 protein: CASTREVGNTEAFF. CDR3 nucleotides: TGTGCCAGCACCAGGGAGGTTGGTAACACTGAAGCTTTCTTT.

This chain connects TRBV7-3 to TRBJ2-1, with 7 bases lining up with TRBD1. V trimming: 0 bases; J trimming: 9 bases; junction bases outside the gene matches: 8. The CDR3 totals 15 residues. CDR1 and CDR2 (germline): SGHTA, FQGTGA. This CDR3 is CASSLTQGETIEQFF. CDR3 nucleotide sequence: TGTGCCAGCAGCTTAACGCAGGGGGAGACAATTGAGCAGTTCTTC.

Remarks on this clonotype: A much larger clone is a single base away; this may be a read error. The CDR3 spells CASGRGRSSYNSPLHF. Written as DNA, the CDR3 is TGTGCCAGCGGACGGGGCAGGAGCTCCTATAATTCACCCCTCCACTTT. V gene TRBV28 combines with J gene TRBJ1-6, with D perhaps TRBD1 (5 bases). This CDR3 has 16 amino acids. The V gene lost 8 bases and the J gene lost 0 bases, with 14 bases spanning the gap. CDR1 MDHEN and CDR2 SYDVKM come from the germline V gene.

The rearrangement uses TRBV5-6 and TRBJ1-4, with unresolved D. Trimming cost V 0 bases and J 3 bases, with 6 bases left between them. Germline CDR1 is SGHDT and CDR2 is YYEEEE. The CDR3 contains 14 residues. The CDR3 nucleotides are TGTGCCAGCAGCTTGGCCGGCCCTAATGAAAAACTGTTTTTT. Encoded protein: CASSLAGPNEKLFF.

This chain uses TRBV7-8 with TRBJ2-3, with 9 bases identical to TRBD2. The trim removed 5 bases at V and 0 bases at J, leaving 15 bases unmatched. The CDR3 has 19 residues. From germline, CDR1 is SGHVS and CDR2 FQNEAQ. Here the CDR3 DNA reads TGTGCCAGCAGCCAAGATCAAGCGGGGGGTCCCACTAGCACAGATACGCAGTATTTT. Encoded protein: CASSQDQAGGPTSTDTQYF.

Remarks on this clonotype: Since no conserved phenylalanine or tryptophan closes the CDR3, a read error is the likely cause. The genes are TRBV5-1 and TRBJ2-5, with 8 positions matching TRBD1. The CDR3 runs 16 residues. V gave up 0 bases and J gave up 5 bases; unmatched junction bases: 9. The germline V gene encodes CDR1 SGHRS and CDR2 YFSETQ. CDR3 protein: CASSLAVQGAGETQYL. CDR3 DNA sequence: TGCGCCAGCAGCTTGGCAGTTCAGGGGGCGGGTGAGACCCAGTACCTC.

A remark on this clonotype: At one end the junction does not follow the germline gene, possibly because of a read error. The CDR3 protein is CASSLYTSGGQETQYF. Here the CDR3 DNA reads TGTGCTAGCAGCTTATATACTAGCGGGGGACAAGAGACCCAGTACTTC. The chain joins TRBV7-9 to TRBJ2-5, with TRBD2 matching over 11 bases. Germline assignment: CDR1 SEHNR and CDR2 FQNEAQ (reference sequence). This CDR3 spans 16 amino acids.

Comment on this clonotype: Mismatch with germline at one junction end may stem from a read error. This chain connects TRBV7-8 to TRBJ2-2; 7 bases line up with TRBD1. Germline values: CDR1 SGHVS, CDR2 FQNEAQ. The CDR3 loop spans 13 amino acids. CDR3 region: CASGFRGFGELFF. For the CDR3, the DNA is TGTGCCAGCGGCTTCAGGGGGTTCGGGGAGCTGTTTTTT. The full variable domain, in which reference TRBV7-8 and TRBJ2-2 provide the parts outside the CDR3, is GAGVSQSPRYKVAKRGQDVALRCDPISGHVSLFWYQQALGQGPEFLTYFQNEAQLDKSGLPSDRFFAERPEGSVSTLKIQRTQQEDSAVYLCASGFRGFGELFFGEGSRLTVL.

There are a few counts of this clonotype. The chain combines TRBV24-1 with TRBJ2-5, with D perhaps assigned TRBD1 or TRBD2 (5 bases each). Trimming stripped 3 bases from V and 5 bases from J, with 15 bases between. The V gene's germline CDR1 is KGHDR and CDR2 SFDVKD. The CDR3 length is 15 residues. In DNA, the CDR3 is TGTGCCACCAGTGATGGGACCACAACGAGGGAGACCCAGTACTTC. It is translated as CATSDGTTTRETQYF.

Notes on this clonotype: A junction boundary mismatches the germline segment, possibly from a read error. CDR3 sequence: CDSSSFGGSPPGELFF. The CDR3 nucleotides read TGTGACAGCAGTTCCTTTGGCGGGAGTCCCCCCGGGGAGCTGTTTTTT. This chain uses TRBV7-9 with TRBJ2-2; 7 positions match TRBD2. This CDR3 is built from 16 residues. Germline CDR1 reads SEHNR; CDR2 reads FQNEAQ (reference sequence).

The chain combines TRBV7-3 with TRBJ2-7; D uncertain. V was clipped by 2 bases and J by 2 bases, with 10 bases between them. Germline V gives CDR1 SGHTA, CDR2 FQGTGA. The CDR3 has 14 residues. As DNA, the CDR3 is TGTGCCAGCAGCTTAGGTCCACCACCCTACGAGCAGTACTTC. The encoded protein is CASSLGPPPYEQYF.

A single count supports this clonotype. The V and J genes are TRBV20-1 and TRBJ2-3, with a tentative D call TRBD1 (7 bases). V lost 6 bases, J lost 0 bases, and 16 bases lay in between. This CDR3 is 15 amino acids long. In germline, CDR1 is DFQATT, CDR2 SNEGSKA (reference sequence). CDR3 bases: TGCAGTGCCATCAGGGGGGCGGGTAGCACAGATACGCAGTATTTT. Encoded protein: CSAIRGAGSTDTQYF.

This chain joins TRBV7-2 and TRBJ1-1; D is unclear. The CDR3 is made up of 12 amino acids. CDR1 and CDR2 (germline): SGHTA, FQGNSA. V lost 5 bases to trimming and J lost 13 bases, with 17 bases between them. The CDR3 loop reads CASSLPPGDYFF. DNA of the CDR3: TGTGCCAGCAGCCTCCCCCCAGGAGACTATTTCTTT.